Reported below is one T cell receptor (beta chain). During its preparation, the TCRbeta library received unique molecular identifiers. TCRdb processed the PCR reads anew with MiXCR; each CDR3 protein has one entry. The sample has 450,000 to 600,000 distinct CDR3 sequences, 32% seen once. The CDR3 has 12 amino acids. V lost 9 bases and J lost 0, with 9 bases in between. CDR1 is MNHEY and CDR2 is SVGEGT in the germline V gene. This specimen belongs to a study of T-cell reconstitution after alpha-beta-depleted transplantation in children. This clonotype was sampled from a human donor who donated a stem cell graft to a child with aplastic anemia. Sequencing used PBMCs from the stem cell graft donor, obtained from the stem cell graft. This sequence joins TRBV6-2 or TRBV6-3 and TRBJ2-7; tentatively, D is TRBD1 (5 bases). CDR3 sequence (DNA): TGTGCCAGTGCGGACAACTCCTACGAGCAGTACTTC. Encoded protein: CASADNSYEQYF.